The 5 T cell receptor beta chains reported below all come from one sample, sequenced in a study of blood T cell repertoires in COVID-19. The assay was immunoSEQ multiplex PCR, and TCRdb's table has in-frame clones only and misses some. The table records around 100,000 clones, 70% to 90% of them present only once. Input material: peripheral blood. The receptors originated from a man aged 35-49 years with active or convalescent COVID-19.

The genes are TRBV19 and TRBJ1-2, with TRBD1 as a possible D gene (6 bases). The germline gives CDR1 LNHDA, CDR2 SQIVND (reference sequence). The CDR3 has 14 amino acids. V shed 6 bases and J shed 1 base, with 12 bases lying between them. Here the CDR3 DNA reads TGTGCCAGTAGCTCCGGGACACTTAACTATGGCTACACCTTC. This codes for CASSSGTLNYGYTF. Filled out from reference TRBV19 and TRBJ1-2, the complete variable domain reads DGGITQSPKYLFRKEGQNVTLSCEQNLNHDAMYWYRQDPGQGLRLIYYSQIVNDFQKGDIAEGYSVSREKKESFPLTVTSAQKNPTAFYLCASSSGTLNYGYTFGSGTRLTVV.

This chain connects TRBV9 to TRBJ1-3; D is ambiguous. V lost 3 bases and J lost 4, with 8 bases in between. The CDR3 runs to 13 residues. CDR1 is SGDLS, CDR2 YYNGEE, per germline. Here the CDR3 reads CASSALVGNTIYF. The CDR3 DNA sequence: TGTGCCAGCAGCGCCCTAGTGGGAAACACCATATATTTT.

The rearrangement links TRBV4-2 to TRBJ1-4; weak D call: TRBD1 (6 bases). The CDR3 totals 16 residues. Trimming cost V 0 bases and J 3 bases, with 11 bases left between them. Germline CDR1 LGHNA, CDR2 YNFKEQ. The CDR3 DNA sequence: TGTGCCAGCAGCCAAGATCCCGGACAGCCTAATGAAAAACTGTTTTTT. Its protein product is CASSQDPGQPNEKLFF.

The chain has TRBV27 and TRBJ2-7; possible D gene TRBD1, 5 bases. CDR3 length: 14 residues. Deletions cut 4 bases from V and 2 bases from J, with 12 bases between. CDR1 is MNHEY and CDR2 is SMNVEV in the germline V gene (reference sequence). DNA of the CDR3: TGTGCCAGCAGTTCCAAACCAGGGCCCTACGAGCAGTACTTC. Translating gives CASSSKPGPYEQYF.

This chain connects TRBV6-5 to TRBJ2-7, with a weak D call TRBD1 (6 bases). The V and J ends lost 6 bases and 2 bases respectively, with 14 bases between them. The CDR3 is 14 residues long. Germline assignment: CDR1 MNHEY and CDR2 SVGAGI. CDR3 protein: CASSVNREPYEQYF. The CDR3 DNA reads TGTGCCAGCAGCGTCAACAGGGAGCCCTACGAGCAGTACTTC.